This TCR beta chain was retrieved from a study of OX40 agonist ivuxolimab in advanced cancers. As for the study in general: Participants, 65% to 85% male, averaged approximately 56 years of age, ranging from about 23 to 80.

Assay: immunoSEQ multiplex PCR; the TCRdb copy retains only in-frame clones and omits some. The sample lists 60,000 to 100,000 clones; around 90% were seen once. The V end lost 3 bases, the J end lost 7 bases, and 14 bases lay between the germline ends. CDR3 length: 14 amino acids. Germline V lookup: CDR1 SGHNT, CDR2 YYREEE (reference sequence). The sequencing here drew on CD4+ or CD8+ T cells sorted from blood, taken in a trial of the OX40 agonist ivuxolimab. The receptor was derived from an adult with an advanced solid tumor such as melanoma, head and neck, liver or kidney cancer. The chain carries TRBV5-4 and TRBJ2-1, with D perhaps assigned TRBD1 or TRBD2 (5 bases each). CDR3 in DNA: TGTGCCAGCAGCTCCCCAGGGAGCGTGAATGAGCAGTTCTTC. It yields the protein CASSSPGSVNEQFF.